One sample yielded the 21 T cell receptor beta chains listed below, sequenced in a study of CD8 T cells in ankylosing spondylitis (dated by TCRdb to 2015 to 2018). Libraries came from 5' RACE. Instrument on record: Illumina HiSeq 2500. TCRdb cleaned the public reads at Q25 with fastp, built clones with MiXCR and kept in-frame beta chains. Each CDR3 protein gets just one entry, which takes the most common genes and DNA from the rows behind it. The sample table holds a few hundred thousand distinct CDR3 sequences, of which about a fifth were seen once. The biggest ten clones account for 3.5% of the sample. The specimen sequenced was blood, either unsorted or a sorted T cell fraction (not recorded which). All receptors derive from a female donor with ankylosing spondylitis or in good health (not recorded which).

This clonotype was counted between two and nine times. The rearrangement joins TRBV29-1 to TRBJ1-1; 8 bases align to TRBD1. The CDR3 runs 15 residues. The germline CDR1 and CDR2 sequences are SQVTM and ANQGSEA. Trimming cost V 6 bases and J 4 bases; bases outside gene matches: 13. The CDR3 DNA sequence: TGCAGCGTGGACAGACAGGGGCGGGTGGTCACTGAAGCTTTCTTT. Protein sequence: CSVDRQGRVVTEAFF. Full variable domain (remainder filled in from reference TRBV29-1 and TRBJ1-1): SAVISQKPSRDICQRGTSLTIQCQVDSQVTMMFWYRQQPGQSLTLIATANQGSEATYESGFVIDKFPISRPNLTFSTLTVSNMSPEDSSIYLCSVDRQGRVVTEAFFGQGTRLTVV.

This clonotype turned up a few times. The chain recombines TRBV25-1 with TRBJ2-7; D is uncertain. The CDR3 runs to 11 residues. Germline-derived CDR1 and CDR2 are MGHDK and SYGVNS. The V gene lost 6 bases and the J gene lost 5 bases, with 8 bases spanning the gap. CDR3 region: CASSRLNEQYF. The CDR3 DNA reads TGTGCCAGCAGCAGGTTGAACGAGCAGTACTTC.

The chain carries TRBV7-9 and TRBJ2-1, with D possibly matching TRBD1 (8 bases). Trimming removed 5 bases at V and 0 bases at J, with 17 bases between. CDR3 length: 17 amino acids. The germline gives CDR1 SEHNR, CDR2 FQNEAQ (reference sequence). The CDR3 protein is CASSINRGGGSYNEQFF. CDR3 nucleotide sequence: TGTGCCAGCAGCATAAACAGGGGGGGCGGCTCCTACAATGAGCAGTTCTTC.

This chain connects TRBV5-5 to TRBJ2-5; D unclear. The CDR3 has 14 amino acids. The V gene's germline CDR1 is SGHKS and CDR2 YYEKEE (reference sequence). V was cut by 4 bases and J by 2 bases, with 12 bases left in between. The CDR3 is CASSIEAGQETQYF. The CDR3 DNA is TGTGCCAGCAGCATTGAAGCAGGACAAGAGACCCAGTACTTC.

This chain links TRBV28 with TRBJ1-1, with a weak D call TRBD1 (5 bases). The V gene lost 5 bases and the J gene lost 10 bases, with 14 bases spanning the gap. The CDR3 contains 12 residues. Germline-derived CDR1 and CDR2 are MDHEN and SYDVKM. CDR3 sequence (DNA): TGTGCCAGCAGTCGGCCGGCAGGGAGAGCTTTCTTT. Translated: CASSRPAGRAFF.

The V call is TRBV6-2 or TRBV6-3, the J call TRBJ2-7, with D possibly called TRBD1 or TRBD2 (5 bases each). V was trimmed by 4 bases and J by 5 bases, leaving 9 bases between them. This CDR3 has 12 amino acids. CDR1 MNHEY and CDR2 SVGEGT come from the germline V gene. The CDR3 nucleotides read TGTGCCAGCAGTTTCCTGGGGGACGAGCAGTACTTC. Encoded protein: CASSFLGDEQYF.

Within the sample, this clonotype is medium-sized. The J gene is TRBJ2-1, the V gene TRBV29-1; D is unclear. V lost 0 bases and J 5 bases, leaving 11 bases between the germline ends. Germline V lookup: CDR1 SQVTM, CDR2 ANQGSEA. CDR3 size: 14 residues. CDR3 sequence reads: CSVEDPGNNNEQFF. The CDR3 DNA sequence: TGCAGCGTTGAAGATCCAGGCAACAACAATGAGCAGTTCTTC.

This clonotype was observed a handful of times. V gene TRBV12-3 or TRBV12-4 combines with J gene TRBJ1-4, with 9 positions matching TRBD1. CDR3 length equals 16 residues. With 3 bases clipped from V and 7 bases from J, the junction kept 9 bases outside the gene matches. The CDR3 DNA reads TGTGCCAGCAGTTTTGCCGGACAGGGGCTGAGTGAAAAACTGTTTTTT. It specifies CASSFAGQGLSEKLFF.

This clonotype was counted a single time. DNA of the CDR3: TGTGCCAGCCAAAGAGACAGGGGGAACACAGATACGCAGTATTTT. Translated, it gives CASQRDRGNTDTQYF. The chain carries TRBV6-1 and TRBJ2-3, with TRBD1 matching over 9 bases. The CDR3 has 15 amino acids. CDR1 MNHNS and CDR2 SASEGT come from the germline V gene. With 8 bases clipped from V and 2 bases from J, the junction kept 8 bases outside the gene matches.

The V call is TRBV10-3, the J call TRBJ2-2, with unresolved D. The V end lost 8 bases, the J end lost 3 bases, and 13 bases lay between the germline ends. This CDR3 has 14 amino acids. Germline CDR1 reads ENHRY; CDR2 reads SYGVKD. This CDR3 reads CAIQHEVDTGELFF. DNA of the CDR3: TGTGCCATCCAACACGAGGTAGACACCGGGGAGCTGTTTTTT.

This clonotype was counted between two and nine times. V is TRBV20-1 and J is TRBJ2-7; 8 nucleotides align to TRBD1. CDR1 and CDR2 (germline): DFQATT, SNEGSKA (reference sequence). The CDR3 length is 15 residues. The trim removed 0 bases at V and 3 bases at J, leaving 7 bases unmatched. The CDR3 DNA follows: TGCAGTGCTAGAGATAAACAGGGGGTTGGCTACGAGCAGTACTTC. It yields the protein CSARDKQGVGYEQYF.

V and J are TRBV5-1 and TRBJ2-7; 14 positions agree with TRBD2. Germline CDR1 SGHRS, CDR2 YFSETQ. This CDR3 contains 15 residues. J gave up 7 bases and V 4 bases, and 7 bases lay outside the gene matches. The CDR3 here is CASSPGLAGVREQYF. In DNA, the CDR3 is TGCGCCAGCAGCCCGGGACTAGCGGGAGTGCGGGAGCAGTACTTC. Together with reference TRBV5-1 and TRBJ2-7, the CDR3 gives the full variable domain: KAGVTQTPRYLIKTRGQQVTLSCSPISGHRSVSWYQQTPGQGLQFLFEYFSETQRNKGNFPGRFSGRQFSNSRSEMNVSTLELGDSALYLCASSPGLAGVREQYFGPGTRLTVT.

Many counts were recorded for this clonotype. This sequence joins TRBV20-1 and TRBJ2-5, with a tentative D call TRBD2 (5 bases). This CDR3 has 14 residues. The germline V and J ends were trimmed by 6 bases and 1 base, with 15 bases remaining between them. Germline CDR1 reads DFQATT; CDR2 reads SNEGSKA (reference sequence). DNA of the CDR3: TGCAGTGCGGAGATAACGGGGATCCAAGAGACCCAGTACTTC. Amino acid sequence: CSAEITGIQETQYF.

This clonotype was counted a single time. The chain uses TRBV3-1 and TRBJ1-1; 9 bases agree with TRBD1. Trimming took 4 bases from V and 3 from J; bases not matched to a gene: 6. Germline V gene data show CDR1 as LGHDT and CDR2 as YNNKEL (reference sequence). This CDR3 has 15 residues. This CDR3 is CASSPPGQGYTEAFF. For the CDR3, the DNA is TGTGCCAGCAGCCCCCCGGGACAGGGCTACACTGAAGCTTTCTTT.

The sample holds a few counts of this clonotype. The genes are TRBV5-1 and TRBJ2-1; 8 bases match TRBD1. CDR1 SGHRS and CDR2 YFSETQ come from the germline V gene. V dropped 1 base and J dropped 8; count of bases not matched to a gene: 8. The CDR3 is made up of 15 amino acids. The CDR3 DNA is TGCGCCAGCAGCTTGAGACAGGGGCGGATGTATGAGCAGTTCTTC. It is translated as CASSLRQGRMYEQFF.

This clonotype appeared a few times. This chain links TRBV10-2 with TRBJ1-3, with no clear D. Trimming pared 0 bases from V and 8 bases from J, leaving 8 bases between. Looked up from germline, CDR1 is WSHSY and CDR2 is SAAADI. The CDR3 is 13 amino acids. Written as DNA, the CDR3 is TGCGCCAGCAGTGAGTCGAGATTGGACACCATATATTTT. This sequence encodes CASSESRLDTIYF.

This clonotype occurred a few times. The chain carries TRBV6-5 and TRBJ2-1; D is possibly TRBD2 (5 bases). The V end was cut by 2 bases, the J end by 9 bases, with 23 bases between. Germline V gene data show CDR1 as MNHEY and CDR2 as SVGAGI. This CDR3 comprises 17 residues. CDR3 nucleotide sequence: TGTGCCAGCAGTTACGATCCAACCAGATCTAGCCGGGGTGAGCAGTTCTTC. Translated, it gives CASSYDPTRSSRGEQFF.

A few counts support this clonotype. In DNA, the CDR3 is TGCGCCAGCAGCCTAATCGGGACAGGGGAGGATACGCAGTATTTT. The encoded protein is CASSLIGTGEDTQYF. The chain carries TRBV4-3 and TRBJ2-3; 10 positions match TRBD1. In germline, CDR1 is LGHNA, CDR2 YSLEER. The CDR3 covers 15 residues. Trimming at V came to 4 bases and at J to 6 bases, leaving 7 bases not matched to a gene.

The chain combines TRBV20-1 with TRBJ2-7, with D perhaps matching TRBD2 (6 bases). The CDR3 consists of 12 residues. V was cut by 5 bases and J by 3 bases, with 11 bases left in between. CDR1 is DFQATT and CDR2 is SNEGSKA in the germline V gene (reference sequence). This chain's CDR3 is CSAPGGIYEQYF. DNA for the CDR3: TGCAGTGCTCCTGGAGGGATCTACGAGCAGTACTTC.

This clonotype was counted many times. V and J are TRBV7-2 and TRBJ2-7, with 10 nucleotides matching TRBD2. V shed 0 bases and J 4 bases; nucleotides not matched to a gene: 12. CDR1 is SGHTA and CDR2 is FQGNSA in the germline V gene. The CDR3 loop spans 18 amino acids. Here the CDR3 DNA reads TGTGCCAGCAGCTTAGCGGCGCTAGCGGGAGTCGCTATGTACGAGCAGTACTTC. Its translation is CASSLAALAGVAMYEQYF.

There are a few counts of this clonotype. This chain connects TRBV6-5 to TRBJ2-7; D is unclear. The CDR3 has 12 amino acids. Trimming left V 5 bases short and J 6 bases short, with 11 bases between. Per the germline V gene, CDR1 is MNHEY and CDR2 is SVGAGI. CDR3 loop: CASSASTFEQYF. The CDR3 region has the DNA TGTGCCAGCAGTGCCAGTACTTTCGAGCAGTACTTC.